This note documents a single T cell receptor beta chain sequence. The target antigen is unknown. The V end was cut by 5 bases, the J end by 0 bases, with 11 bases between. Germline CDR1 MNHNS, CDR2 SASEGT. The CDR3 is made up of 14 amino acids. This specimen belongs to a study of OX40 agonist ivuxolimab in advanced cancers. The wider study: Partial responses occurred in Three dose-escalation patients, one with hepatocellular carcinoma and two with cutaneous melanoma. Overall study results and limits: Not determined was the antigen specificity of the expanded peripheral T cells.

Sequenced by immunoSEQ multiplex PCR; TCRdb stores in-frame clones only, minus some. This repertoire shows approximately 58,000 clones, approximately 84% found once; its top ten account for 4.7%. The specimen was CD4+ or CD8+ T cells sorted from blood, collected in a trial of the OX40 agonist ivuxolimab. The genes are TRBV6-1 and TRBJ2-7; D is uncertain. This TCR was recovered from an adult with an advanced solid tumor such as melanoma, head and neck, liver or kidney cancer. The chain's CDR3 is CASSTTQDSYEQYF. The CDR3 DNA sequence: TGTGCCAGCAGTACCACACAAGACTCCTACGAGCAGTACTTC.